This passage covers 26 T cell receptor beta chains from one sample sequenced in a study of PD-1 blockade in classical Hodgkin lymphoma. Every patient experienced relapse after autologous stem cell transplantation, and brentuximab vedotin exposure varied. Profiling relied on immunoSEQ multiplex PCR, and the TCRdb table lists in-frame clones only, not all of them. The sample consists of some 90,000 clones, 85% to 95% of them appearing once. This specimen was peripheral blood mononuclear cells (PBMCs), taken before the second cycle of nivolumab. The receptors here all came from a human donor with classical Hodgkin lymphoma.

This clone appeared a single time. The chain has TRBV7-3 and TRBJ1-5; D is unclear. Trimming took off 3 bases at V and 9 bases at J, with 12 bases between the two ends. The CDR3 loop spans 13 amino acids. CDR1 and CDR2 (germline): SGHTA, FQGTGA. The CDR3: CASSFTPQAPQHF. DNA for the CDR3: TGTGCCAGCAGCTTTACCCCCCAGGCGCCCCAGCATTTT.

The rearrangement joins TRBV19 to TRBJ1-2; 10 bases agree with TRBD1. This CDR3 spans 14 amino acids. Trimming took 4 bases from V and 2 from J; bases not matched to a gene: 1. CDR1 and CDR2 from the germline V gene are LNHDA and SQIVND (reference sequence). The CDR3 loop reads CASSTGQGNYGYTF. The CDR3 nucleotides are TGTGCCAGTAGTACGGGACAGGGGAACTATGGCTACACCTTC.

This clone appeared once. The junction does not match germline at one end; this may be a read error. The rearrangement links TRBV7-7 to TRBJ2-1; D is ambiguous. The germline V gene encodes CDR1 SSHAT and CDR2 FNYEAQ (reference sequence). The CDR3 consists of 13 residues. Written as DNA, the CDR3 is TGTGCTAGCAGCTCCTACGACTCCTCCGAGCAGTTCTTC. Amino acids: CASSSYDSSEQFF.

V gene TRBV29-1 combines with J gene TRBJ1-1, with 7 bases fitting TRBD1. This CDR3 is 12 amino acids long. Germline CDR1 SQVTM, CDR2 ANQGSEA. The ends lost 7 bases at V and 8 bases at J; junction bases unmatched: 10. As DNA, the CDR3 is TGCAGCGCGAACAGGGGAAAGGGGGAAGCTTTCTTT. Protein product: CSANRGKGEAFF.

The chain employs TRBV30 and TRBJ1-2, with D perhaps TRBD1 (5 bases). The CDR3 is 13 residues long. The V gene's germline CDR1 is GTSNPN and CDR2 SVGIG (reference sequence). The V gene lost 0 bases and the J gene lost 5 bases, with 10 bases spanning the gap. CDR3 loop: CAWSVVQGYGYTF. In DNA form, the CDR3 reads TGTGCCTGGAGTGTAGTCCAGGGTTATGGCTACACCTTC.

The V and J genes are TRBV27 and TRBJ1-2; 10 bases fit TRBD1. The trim removed 6 bases at V and 3 bases at J, leaving 7 bases unmatched. The V gene's germline CDR1 is MNHEY and CDR2 SMNVEV (reference sequence). The CDR3 spans 15 residues. CDR3 in DNA: TGTGCCAGCAGCCGGGACAGGGGACGGTACTATGGCTACACCTTC. Translating it yields CASSRDRGRYYGYTF.

The chain uses TRBV6-1 and TRBJ1-3, with D perhaps matching TRBD1 (6 bases). This CDR3 has 16 residues. CDR1 and CDR2 (germline): MNHNS, SASEGT. V was clipped by 0 bases and J by 2 bases, with 11 bases between them. In nucleotides, the CDR3 is TGTGCCAGCAGTGAAGCCGGGGGGGCTCCTGGAAACACCATATATTTT. This gives the protein CASSEAGGAPGNTIYF.

In DNA form, the CDR3 reads TGCGCCAGCAGCTTGAGCCGCGGGGGATTGGGCGGGGAGCTGTTTTTT. Translation: CASSLSRGGLGGELFF. This chain joins TRBV5-1 and TRBJ2-2; 7 nucleotides agree with TRBD2. This CDR3 spans 16 amino acids. CDR1 and CDR2 from the germline V gene are SGHRS and YFSETQ. The J segment lost 7 bases and the V segment lost 1 base, leaving 10 bases of the junction unmatched.

In this sample, this clone turned up once. This chain joins TRBV10-1 and TRBJ2-7; 7 bases are a match to TRBD1. Germline CDR1 reads WNHNN; CDR2 reads SYGVQD (reference sequence). The V segment lost 8 bases and the J segment 4 bases; nucleotides outside the gene matches: 11. This CDR3 contains 14 residues. The CDR3, as DNA: TGCGCCAGCCCGACAGGGAAGTTTCCTTACGAGCAGTACTTC. Amino acids: CASPTGKFPYEQYF.

The CDR3, as DNA: TGTGCCAGCAGCTTATCCGGGAGGGCCAATGTACGACAGACCCAGTACTTC. This encodes CASSLSGRANVRQTQYF. The chain links TRBV11-3 to TRBJ2-5, with 8 bases identical to TRBD2. This CDR3 is 17 amino acids long. Germline CDR1 reads SGHNT; CDR2 reads YENEEA. Trimming cost V 2 bases and J 6 bases; bases outside gene matches: 14.

This chain uses TRBV2 with TRBJ1-5; D unclear. The germline V and J ends were trimmed by 8 bases and 1 base, with 15 bases remaining between them. The CDR3 covers 15 residues. CDR1 is SNHLY and CDR2 is FYNNEI in the germline V gene. DNA of the CDR3: TGTGCCAGCGCCCGTTTCGGGATAAGCAATCAGCCCCAGCATTTT. This gives the protein CASARFGISNQPQHF.

The chain has TRBV5-1 and TRBJ2-1, with D possibly TRBD2 on 5 matching bases. The CDR3 has 16 amino acids. Germline loops: CDR1 SGHRS, CDR2 YFSETQ. The ends were cut back, 0 bases at V and 10 bases at J, with 20 bases in the middle. The CDR3 protein is CASSLDGDMTIGEQFF. DNA for the CDR3: TGCGCCAGCAGCTTGGACGGGGATATGACAATCGGGGAGCAGTTCTTC.

V is TRBV18 and J is TRBJ2-7, with 8 bases identical to TRBD1. The CDR3 loop spans 15 amino acids. V shed 3 bases and J 2 bases; nucleotides not matched to a gene: 6. CDR1 and CDR2 from the germline V gene are KGHSH and LQKENI. As DNA, the CDR3 is TGTGCCAGCTCACCCGGGACAGGAGCCGCCTACGAGCAGTACTTC. It specifies CASSPGTGAAYEQYF.

V gene TRBV30 combines with J gene TRBJ1-5; 7 nucleotides agree with TRBD1. Per germline, CDR1 GTSNPN and CDR2 SVGIG (reference sequence). V trimming: 5 bases; J trimming: 1 base; junction bases outside the gene matches: 8. This CDR3 region has 15 residues. The CDR3 DNA reads as TGTGCCTGGGGACCGGGACAGATAAGCAATCAGCCCCAGCATTTT. Amino acid sequence: CAWGPGQISNQPQHF. Supplemented by reference TRBV30 and TRBJ1-5, the full variable domain reads SQTIHQWPATLVQPVGSPLSLECTVEGTSNPNLYWYRQAAGRGLQLLFYSVGIGQISSEVPQNLSASRPQDRQFILSSKKLLLSDSGFYLCAWGPGQISNQPQHFGDGTRLSIL.

The chain carries TRBV9 and TRBJ2-3; D is possibly TRBD2 (6 bases). Germline CDR1 reads SGDLS; CDR2 reads YYNGEE. V lost 0 bases to trimming and J lost 2 bases, with 10 bases between them. CDR3 length: 15 residues. The CDR3 coding sequence is TGTGCCAGCAGCGTAGCTGGAGGGCTCACAGATACGCAGTATTTT. Translation gives CASSVAGGLTDTQYF.

The V gene is TRBV7-9, the J gene TRBJ2-5, with 9 bases identical to TRBD1. With V trimmed by 6 bases and J by 1 base, 18 bases remained unmatched. This CDR3 has 19 residues. The V gene's germline CDR1 is SEHNR and CDR2 FQNEAQ (reference sequence). The CDR3 DNA reads as TGTGCCAGCAGTGAATTGGGTTACAGGGGGCCGCGGATCCAAGAGACCCAGTACTTC. As protein: CASSELGYRGPRIQETQYF.

The J gene is TRBJ2-5, the V gene TRBV7-7, with TRBD1 matching over 7 bases. CDR1 and CDR2 (germline): SSHAT, FNYEAQ (reference sequence). Trimming removed 5 bases from V and 5 bases from J; junction bases left unmatched: 14. The CDR3 is 16 amino acids. DNA of the CDR3: TGTGCCAGCAGCCCAGATAGGGGCCAGGGGGTCGAGACCCAGTACTTC. It yields the protein CASSPDRGQGVETQYF.

V usage is TRBV10-2 and J usage is TRBJ2-5, with 11 bases lining up with TRBD2. The CDR3 is 16 amino acids. V trimming: 5 bases; J trimming: 1 base; junction bases outside the gene matches: 6. CDR1 is WSHSY and CDR2 is SAAADI in the germline V gene. The CDR3: CASSHGLAGGQETQYF. The CDR3 region has the DNA TGCGCCAGCAGTCACGGGCTAGCGGGAGGCCAAGAGACCCAGTACTTC.

This clone was detected only a few times. The chain couples TRBV28 to TRBJ1-1; D might be TRBD1 (5 bases). CDR1 and CDR2 from the germline V gene are MDHEN and SYDVKM. The CDR3 totals 12 residues. Trimming pared 1 base from V and 11 bases from J, leaving 11 bases between. This chain's CDR3 is CASSLLGGLAFF. In DNA, the CDR3 is TGTGCCAGCAGTTTATTGGGGGGGTTGGCTTTCTTT.

This chain joins TRBV27 and TRBJ1-5; TRBD1 might be the D (5 bases). CDR3 length: 14 amino acids. Germline V gives CDR1 MNHEY, CDR2 SMNVEV (reference sequence). V was clipped by 4 bases and J by 4 bases, with 11 bases between them. CDR3 coding DNA: TGTGCCAGCAGTTACCGGGACGGTAATCAGCCCCAGCATTTT. Its protein is CASSYRDGNQPQHF.

The J gene is TRBJ2-1, the V gene TRBV5-1; 8 bases are shared with TRBD2. The germline V gene has CDR1 SGHRS and CDR2 YFSETQ. The CDR3 is 15 residues long. With 0 bases clipped from V and 4 bases from J, the junction kept 3 bases outside the gene matches. The CDR3 region is CASSLGLATYNEQFF. As DNA, the CDR3 is TGCGCCAGCAGCTTGGGACTAGCGACATACAATGAGCAGTTCTTC.

The chain recombines TRBV5-1 with TRBJ1-2, with 7 bases matching TRBD1. Per the germline V gene, CDR1 is SGHRS and CDR2 is YFSETQ. CDR3 size: 14 residues. V lost 5 bases, J lost 6 bases, and 10 bases stayed unmatched. CDR3 loop: CASSLTGPDDGYTF. CDR3 nucleotide sequence: TGCGCCAGCAGTTTGACAGGGCCCGATGATGGCTACACCTTC.

The chain is built from TRBV6-1 and TRBJ2-4; D uncertain. The CDR3 has 14 amino acids. V lost 4 bases and J lost 8, with 15 bases in between. Germline CDR1 is MNHNS and CDR2 is SASEGT. The CDR3 sequence is CASSAEWRFDIQYF. The CDR3 DNA reads as TGTGCCAGCAGTGCGGAGTGGAGATTCGACATTCAGTACTTC.

V and J are TRBV19 and TRBJ2-7; 11 nucleotides line up with TRBD2. The CDR3 extends over 14 amino acids. Germline loops: CDR1 LNHDA, CDR2 SQIVND (reference sequence). V lost 9 bases to trimming and J lost 1 base; unmatched junction nucleotides: 5. CDR3 nucleotides: TGTGCCAGCTCTAGCGGGAGGCCTTCCTACGAGCAGTACTTC. The encoded protein is CASSSGRPSYEQYF.

The J gene is TRBJ2-1, the V gene TRBV27; D is unclear. This CDR3 comprises 13 residues. The V end was cut by 3 bases, the J end by 8 bases, with 11 bases between. CDR1 and CDR2 (germline): MNHEY, SMNVEV (reference sequence). The DNA of the CDR3 is TGTGCCAGCAGTTTCACCGGATGGGATGAGCAGTTCTTC. It codes for CASSFTGWDEQFF.

The rearrangement joins TRBV13 to TRBJ2-4; 8 bases fit TRBD1. This CDR3 has 13 residues. With V trimmed by 5 bases and J by 6 bases, 3 bases remained unmatched. Germline CDR1 reads PRHDT; CDR2 reads FYEKMQ (reference sequence). This CDR3 reads CASSHGQGNIQYF. Here the CDR3 DNA reads TGTGCCAGCAGCCACGGACAGGGAAACATTCAGTACTTC.